Listed below are T cell receptor beta chains from one sample, sequenced in a study of shared clonotypes between healthy human individuals. Profiled with immunoSEQ multiplex PCR; TCRdb holds only in-frame clones, not every one. In the table there are 2 million to 3 million clones, roughly 93% of which are singletons. The sequencing input was naive CD4+ T cells from PBMCs. These TCRs come from a man between 18 and 35 years old in good health. Some clones in this sample may be carry-over from other donors' samples. Both conserved end residues are part of each CDR3. Fields, in order: clone size, D gene, J gene, V gene, CDR3 DNA, CDR3 protein. A D gene is named only where the DNA matches it firmly. For some rows the clone size is stated as once, few or many, or as a class when expanded; others skip it.

clone size: .; D gene: .; J gene: TRBJ2-7; V gene: TRBV29-1; CDR3 DNA: TGCAGCGTGACGGACCGGACGGAGGGCGAGCAGTACTTC; CDR3 protein: CSVTDRTEGEQYF
clone size: .; D gene: TRBD1; J gene: TRBJ2-6; V gene: TRBV27; CDR3 DNA: TGTGCCAGCAGTTTATTCCCTCCCGGGACAGGGGGGGTGAGTGGGGCCAACGTCCTGACTTTC; CDR3 protein: CASSLFPPGTGGVSGANVLTF
clone size: .; D gene: .; J gene: TRBJ2-3; V gene: TRBV5-4; CDR3 DNA: TGTGCCAGCAGCTTGGGAAGTCGGGGCGGCGCAGATACGCAGTATTTT; CDR3 protein: CASSLGSRGGADTQYF
clone size: .; D gene: TRBD2; J gene: TRBJ2-1; V gene: TRBV5-1; CDR3 DNA: TGCGCCAGCAGCTTGGCCGCTAGCGGGACCTACAATGAGCAGTTCTTC; CDR3 protein: CASSLAASGTYNEQFF
clone size: .; D gene: TRBD1; J gene: TRBJ2-7; V gene: TRBV6-1; CDR3 DNA: TGTGCCCCCAGGGTGGGACAGGGATCCTACGAGCAGTACTTC; CDR3 protein: CAPRVGQGSYEQYF
clone size: .; D gene: .; J gene: TRBJ2-1; V gene: TRBV6-1; CDR3 DNA: TGTGCCAGCAGTGTTAACCGGGACCCCTGGACTGAGCAGTTCTTC; CDR3 protein: CASSVNRDPWTEQFF
clone size: .; D gene: .; J gene: TRBJ2-7; V gene: TRBV21-1; CDR3 DNA: TGTGCCAGCAGCTTATCCAGGACTAGCGGGAGCTACGAGCAGTACTTC; CDR3 protein: CASSLSRTSGSYEQYF
clone size: .; D gene: .; J gene: TRBJ1-5; V gene: TRBV5-5; CDR3 DNA: TGTGCCAGCAGCTTTACGGGGGGAAATCAGCCCCAGCATTTT; CDR3 protein: CASSFTGGNQPQHF
clone size: .; D gene: TRBD2; J gene: TRBJ2-1; V gene: TRBV27; CDR3 DNA: TGTGCCAGCAGTTTTTCCTCTAGCGGGAGGAGGGGTTGGGAGCAGTTCTTC; CDR3 protein: CASSFSSSGRRGWEQFF
clone size: few; D gene: .; J gene: TRBJ1-5; V gene: TRBV19; CDR3 DNA: TGTGCCAGTAGTATGGGTGACAATCAGCCCCAGCATTTT; CDR3 protein: CASSMGDNQPQHF
clone size: .; D gene: TRBD2; J gene: TRBJ2-1; V gene: TRBV15; CDR3 DNA: TGTGCCACGAGCATTGAGGTCGGGGGAGGGGCTGAGCAGTTCTTC; CDR3 protein: CATSIEVGGGAEQFF
clone size: once; D gene: .; J gene: TRBJ1-3; V gene: TRBV11-2; CDR3 DNA: TGTGCCAGCAGCTCGCTAAGAGTCTCTGGAAACACCATATATTTT; CDR3 protein: CASSSLRVSGNTIYF
clone size: .; D gene: .; J gene: TRBJ1-3; V gene: TRBV19; CDR3 DNA: TGTGCCAGTAGTTTGTCGACGGAATGGAGGCTAAACACCATATATTTT; CDR3 protein: CASSLSTEWRLNTIYF
clone size: once; D gene: TRBD2; J gene: TRBJ2-3; V gene: TRBV10-1; CDR3 DNA: TGCGCCAGCAGCGAGCGGGACCTTTCCCCTGATACGCAGTATTTT; CDR3 protein: CASSERDLSPDTQYF
clone size: .; D gene: .; J gene: TRBJ1-2; V gene: TRBV7-2; CDR3 DNA: TGTGCCAGCAGTTCTCAAGGCACAGGACATGGCTACACCTTC; CDR3 protein: CASSSQGTGHGYTF
clone size: .; D gene: TRBD2; J gene: TRBJ2-2; V gene: TRBV19; CDR3 DNA: TGTGCCAGTTTAGACGGACTAGCGGGAGGGCCTTCGGGCACCGGGGAGCTGTTTTTT; CDR3 protein: CASLDGLAGGPSGTGELFF
clone size: .; D gene: .; J gene: TRBJ2-2; V gene: TRBV6-5; CDR3 DNA: TGTGCCAGCAGCCGCCTTACCGGGGAGCTGTTTTTT; CDR3 protein: CASSRLTGELFF
clone size: .; D gene: .; J gene: TRBJ2-3; V gene: TRBV10-3; CDR3 DNA: TGTGCCATCAGGTCCTTGGCGGCTAGCACAGATACGCAGTATTTT; CDR3 protein: CAIRSLAASTDTQYF
clone size: .; D gene: .; J gene: TRBJ2-5; V gene: TRBV4-2; CDR3 DNA: TGTGCCAGCAGCCAGTCGGGAACTAAACAAGAGACCCAGTACTTC; CDR3 protein: CASSQSGTKQETQYF
clone size: .; D gene: TRBD1; J gene: TRBJ2-7; V gene: TRBV18; CDR3 DNA: TGTGCCAGCTCAGCTCCCGGGACAGGCTACGAGCAGTACTTC; CDR3 protein: CASSAPGTGYEQYF
clone size: .; D gene: .; J gene: TRBJ1-4; V gene: TRBV28; CDR3 DNA: TGTGCCAGCAGTCCCCTTAATGAAAAACTGTTTTTT; CDR3 protein: CASSPLNEKLFF
clone size: .; D gene: .; J gene: TRBJ2-5; V gene: TRBV5-8; CDR3 DNA: TGTGCCAGCAGCTTGGCATGGACCCGATACTTC; CDR3 protein: CASSLAWTRYF
clone size: .; D gene: .; J gene: TRBJ1-1; V gene: TRBV6-5; CDR3 DNA: TGTGCCAGCAGTTACTCCCCCGGGACGGTGAACACTGAAGCTTTCTTT; CDR3 protein: CASSYSPGTVNTEAFF